The sequence of this T cell receptor beta chain was determined in a study of long-term antiretroviral therapy in people with HIV. Study background: The 2015 recommendation for immediate ART came about a decade after the earliest samples. Findings of the study overall: Pre-ART expanded TRB clones stayed dominant throughout, though often decreasing after ART. ART adherence, viral resistance and therapy changes were undocumented.

Germline V gene sequence: CDR1 SGHVS, CDR2 FQNEAQ. The V gene lost 4 bases and the J gene lost 4 bases, with 20 bases spanning the gap. This CDR3 contains 16 residues. As concerns this clone: Its antigen is currently unknown.

immunoSEQ v3.0 was run at survey level. TCRdb's copy holds only in-frame clones and misses some; the assay was immunoSEQ multiplex PCR. The table includes roughly 30,000 clones, approximately 85% detected once. This TCR was recovered from a man in his late teens or twenties with HIV. The chain joins TRBV7-8 to TRBJ2-7; perhaps TRBD2 as D (6 bases). The sample here was unsorted PBMCs, taken 0.8 years before starting antiretroviral therapy. DNA for the CDR3: TGTGCCAGCAGCTCCTCCACTAGCCGATCGGGGTACGAGCAGTACTTC. Its translation: CASSSSTSRSGYEQYF.